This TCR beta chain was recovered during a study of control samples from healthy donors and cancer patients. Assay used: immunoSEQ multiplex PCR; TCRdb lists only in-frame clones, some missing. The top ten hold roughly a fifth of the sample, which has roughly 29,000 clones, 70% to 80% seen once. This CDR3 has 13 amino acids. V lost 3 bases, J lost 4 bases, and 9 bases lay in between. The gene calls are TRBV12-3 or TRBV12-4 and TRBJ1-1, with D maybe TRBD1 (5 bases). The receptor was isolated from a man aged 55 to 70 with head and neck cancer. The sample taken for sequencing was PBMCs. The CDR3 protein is CASSLGHSTEAFF. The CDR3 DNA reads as TGTGCCAGCAGTTTGGGGCACTCCACTGAAGCTTTCTTT.